What follows are 27 T cell receptor beta chains derived from one specimen sequenced in a study of T cells after yellow fever vaccination. Using its own MiXCR run on the 5' RACE reads, TCRdb lists one record per CDR3 protein. The sample gives 450,000 to 550,000 distinct CDR3 sequences, roughly 22% of which show up once; roughly a sixth is in the top ten. The sequenced sample was PBMCs, obtained 21 days after the first yellow fever vaccination. These receptors were taken from a man aged 18 to 29 who received the YFV17D yellow fever vaccine.

The CDR3 sequence: CASRPGTPQRNEKLFF. The CDR3 DNA reads TGTGCCAGCAGGCCCGGGACTCCCCAAAGGAATGAAAAACTGTTTTTT. This chain uses TRBV3-1 with TRBJ1-4, with D perhaps matching TRBD1 (5 bases). The germline V and J ends were trimmed by 6 bases and 5 bases, with 19 bases remaining between them. The CDR3 loop spans 16 amino acids. Germline loops: CDR1 LGHDT, CDR2 YNNKEL (reference sequence).

V is TRBV10-1 and J is TRBJ1-5; unclear D gene. Germline lookup yields CDR1 WNHNN and CDR2 SYGVQD (reference sequence). The CDR3 extends over 13 amino acids. V was cut by 4 bases and J by 7 bases, with 11 bases left in between. CDR3 in amino acids: CASSVSREQPQHF. The DNA of the CDR3 is TGCGCCAGCAGTGTATCGAGGGAGCAGCCCCAGCATTTT.

As for this clonotype: One end of the junction does not line up with germline, which may come from a read error. The V gene is TRBV7-7, the J gene TRBJ2-1, with 7 bases lining up with TRBD1. The CDR3 runs to 15 residues. The germline CDR1 and CDR2 sequences are SSHAT and FNYEAQ (reference sequence). CDR3 sequence: CASSPRQGHYNEQFF. The CDR3 DNA reads TGTGCTAGCAGCCCGAGACAGGGTCACTACAATGAGCAGTTCTTC.

In this sample, this clonotype turned up a few times. The chain couples TRBV7-9 to TRBJ1-4; D is uncertain. The CDR3 runs to 16 residues. V was pared by 1 base and J by 0 bases, with 9 bases between. The V gene's germline CDR1 is SEHNR and CDR2 FQNEAQ (reference sequence). The CDR3 loop reads CASSLEDGPTNEKLFF. CDR3 nucleotide sequence: TGTGCCAGCAGCTTAGAAGACGGACCAACTAATGAAAAACTGTTTTTT.

The table lists this clonotype with a few counts. J is TRBJ2-3 and V is TRBV7-9, with 7 nucleotides matching TRBD1. The germline gives CDR1 SEHNR, CDR2 FQNEAQ (reference sequence). V shed 2 bases, J shed 4 bases, and the junction held 3 bases outside the gene matches. The CDR3 sequence is 14 residues long. The CDR3 region has the DNA TGTGCCAGCAGCTTAAGGCAGGGGGCAGATACGCAGTATTTT. Amino acid sequence: CASSLRQGADTQYF.

This clonotype has only a few counts. The CDR3 DNA follows: TGCAGTGCGGCATCCGGGACTAGCGGGAACAATGAGCAGTTCTTC. It yields the protein CSAASGTSGNNEQFF. The chain has TRBV20-1 and TRBJ2-1; 13 nucleotides agree with TRBD2. This CDR3 comprises 15 residues. Germline CDR1 DFQATT, CDR2 SNEGSKA (reference sequence). The V segment lost 6 bases and the J segment 5 bases; nucleotides outside the gene matches: 7.

The chain links TRBV7-9 to TRBJ1-3; tentative D call: TRBD1 (5 bases). The CDR3 is made up of 15 amino acids. V lost 4 bases and J lost 5, with 15 bases in between. Germline CDR1 SEHNR, CDR2 FQNEAQ (reference sequence). Written as DNA, the CDR3 is TGTGCCAGCAGCTCGGGGGGGAATCAACGAAACACCATATATTTT. Its translation is CASSSGGNQRNTIYF.

The chain links TRBV6-5 to TRBJ2-3, with 11 bases aligning to TRBD2. In germline, CDR1 is MNHEY, CDR2 SVGAGI. J gave up 5 bases and V 6 bases, and 13 bases lay outside the gene matches. The CDR3 is 17 residues long. The CDR3 reads CASRYTYSGGAIDTQYF. The CDR3 nucleotides are TGTGCCAGCAGATACACCTATAGCGGGGGGGCCATAGATACGCAGTATTTT.

This clonotype was seen at least ten times. The chain uses TRBV6-1 and TRBJ1-2; no reliable D call. V was shortened by 0 bases and J by 1 base, with 0 bases between the two germline ends. In germline, CDR1 is MNHNS, CDR2 SASEGT. The CDR3 is 12 residues long. CDR3 in amino acids: CASSEANYGYTF. The CDR3 region has the DNA TGTGCCAGCAGTGAAGCTAACTATGGCTACACCTTC.

This clonotype was picked up a small number of times. V and J are TRBV11-2 and TRBJ2-6, with 12 positions matching TRBD2. Looked up from germline, CDR1 is SGHAT and CDR2 is FQNNGV. V lost 5 bases and J lost 0; bases outside the gene matches: 8. The CDR3 totals 19 residues. This chain's CDR3 is CASSPRLAGAASGANVLTF. CDR3 nucleotide sequence: TGTGCCAGCAGCCCCCGACTAGCGGGGGCCGCCTCTGGGGCCAACGTCCTGACTTTC.

This chain joins TRBV7-3 and TRBJ2-1; the D gene is possibly TRBD2 (5 bases). Looked up from germline, CDR1 is SGHTA and CDR2 is FQGTGA. V was shortened by 5 bases and J by 3 bases, with 17 bases between the two germline ends. The CDR3 is made up of 16 amino acids. The CDR3 reads CASSHAGGPYYNEQFF. CDR3 in DNA: TGTGCCAGCAGCCATGCCGGCGGGCCCTACTACAATGAGCAGTTCTTC.

The CDR3 sequence is CASGSPGRADTQYF. In DNA form, the CDR3 reads TGTGCTAGTGGTTCCCCGGGACGGGCAGATACGCAGTATTTT. The J gene is TRBJ2-3, the V gene TRBV12-5; D tentatively reads TRBD1 or TRBD2 (5 bases each). The CDR3 covers 14 residues. The germline V gene encodes CDR1 LGHNT and CDR2 FRNRAP. Trimming took 4 bases from V and 4 from J, leaving 12 bases between them.

The chain uses TRBV5-6 and TRBJ1-2; D remains ambiguous. The germline V and J ends were trimmed by 0 bases and 0 bases, with 9 bases remaining between them. CDR1 and CDR2 (germline): SGHDT, YYEEEE. The CDR3 sequence is 15 residues long. The CDR3 DNA reads as TGTGCCAGCAGCTTGGTCCGAATTGCTAACTATGGCTACACCTTC. It yields the protein CASSLVRIANYGYTF.

The J gene is TRBJ2-5, the V gene TRBV18; 8 nucleotides agree with TRBD2. Looked up from germline, CDR1 is KGHSH and CDR2 is LQKENI. J was trimmed by 2 bases and V by 1 base; bases with no gene match: 3. The CDR3 totals 15 residues. CDR3 sequence: CASSPLLAAQETQYF. The CDR3 DNA is TGTGCCAGCTCACCACTACTAGCGGCTCAAGAGACCCAGTACTTC.

This sequence joins TRBV6-1 and TRBJ2-1; D is undetermined. Trimming cost V 1 base and J 4 bases, with 8 bases left between them. CDR3 length equals 14 residues. Germline CDR1 reads MNHNS; CDR2 reads SASEGT. CDR3 coding DNA: TGTGCCAGCAGTGAAGTGTACGGGTACAATGAGCAGTTCTTC. Its translation is CASSEVYGYNEQFF.

The V gene is TRBV5-8, the J gene TRBJ2-3; no clear D. Between the trimmed V and J ends, which lost 1 base and 2 bases, there was a span of 8 bases. The CDR3 sequence is 14 residues long. Germline V gene data show CDR1 as SGHTS and CDR2 as YDEGEE. In nucleotides, the CDR3 is TGTGCCAGCAGCTTGTCCCATAACACAGATACGCAGTATTTT. Its protein is CASSLSHNTDTQYF.

This clonotype was picked up many times. This rearrangement joins TRBV2 to TRBJ1-2, with D tentatively TRBD1 (5 bases). The CDR3 length is 13 residues. V shed 4 bases and J shed 2 bases, with 8 bases lying between them. CDR1 and CDR2 from the germline V gene are SNHLY and FYNNEI. The CDR3 sequence: CASSATGNYGYTF. The DNA for the CDR3 is TGTGCCAGCAGTGCAACAGGCAACTATGGCTACACCTTC.

This clonotype was observed many times. J is TRBJ1-1 and V is TRBV4-3; the match to TRBD1 covers 9 bases. J gave up 6 bases and V 0 bases, and 8 bases lay outside the gene matches. The CDR3 is 16 amino acids. Germline-derived CDR1 and CDR2 are LGHNA and YSLEER. The CDR3 region has the DNA TGCGCCAGCAGCCAAGATTGGGGACAGGGTGACGCTGAAGCTTTCTTT. Its protein is CASSQDWGQGDAEAFF.

This chain uses TRBV10-3 with TRBJ2-6; tentatively, D is TRBD1 or TRBD2 (6 bases each). V was trimmed by 8 bases and J by 2 bases, leaving 16 bases between them. Germline V gene lookup returns CDR1 ENHRY and CDR2 SYGVKD. The CDR3 has 16 amino acids. The CDR3 DNA sequence: TGTGCCATCGGTGGGGGGCTAGGGACTGGGGCCAACGTCCTGACTTTC. This codes for CAIGGGLGTGANVLTF.

The table lists this clonotype with a few counts. This chain links TRBV4-2 with TRBJ2-5, with D possibly TRBD2 on 5 matching bases. This CDR3 contains 15 residues. The germline V gene has CDR1 LGHNA and CDR2 YNFKEQ. Trimming cost V 0 bases and J 3 bases, with 11 bases left between them. The CDR3 sequence: CASSQDPGIEETQYF. CDR3 DNA sequence: TGTGCCAGCAGCCAAGATCCCGGGATCGAAGAGACCCAGTACTTC.

This clonotype has a handful of counts. The gene calls are TRBV9 and TRBJ2-3, with a possible D match to TRBD1 (6 bases). The ends were cut back, 2 bases at V and 0 bases at J, with 13 bases in the middle. Germline-derived CDR1 and CDR2 are SGDLS and YYNGEE. The CDR3 covers 16 residues. Written as DNA, the CDR3 is TGTGCCAGCAGCGTTCGAACAGGGATTAGCACAGATACGCAGTATTTT. As protein: CASSVRTGISTDTQYF.

The chain couples TRBV6-1 to TRBJ1-1; D gene uncertain. Germline CDR1 MNHNS, CDR2 SASEGT. Trimming removed 2 bases from V and 1 base from J, with 5 bases in between. This CDR3 has 13 residues. CDR3 sequence reads: CASSEKENTEAFF. In DNA, the CDR3 is TGTGCCAGCAGTGAAAAAGAGAACACTGAAGCTTTCTTT.

This clonotype was seen more than once but under ten times. This sequence joins TRBV7-9 and TRBJ1-1, with D possibly TRBD1 on 6 matching bases. V was pared by 7 bases and J by 4 bases, with 13 bases between. The CDR3 sequence is 13 residues long. The germline gives CDR1 SEHNR, CDR2 FQNEAQ (reference sequence). The CDR3 reads CASMGGGGTEAFF. The CDR3 bases are TGTGCCAGCATGGGGGGAGGGGGCACTGAAGCTTTCTTT.

V is TRBV10-3 and J is TRBJ1-1; D is possibly TRBD1 (6 bases). Germline CDR1 reads ENHRY; CDR2 reads SYGVKD. V was shortened by 5 bases and J by 6 bases, with 13 bases between the two germline ends. The CDR3 is 13 residues long. The CDR3 region has the DNA TGTGCCATCAGTACCACAGGGCCCGCTGAAGCTTTCTTT. Translating it yields CAISTTGPAEAFF.

The gene calls are TRBV4-3 and TRBJ2-7; D remains ambiguous. Looked up from germline, CDR1 is LGHNA and CDR2 is YSLEER. The CDR3 is made up of 14 amino acids. V lost 3 bases to trimming and J lost 4 bases, with 13 bases between them. The CDR3 region has the DNA TGCGCCAGCAGCCAGGGTTCGCCCGGGTACGAGCAGTACTTC. Its protein product is CASSQGSPGYEQYF.

This clonotype has more than one count but fewer than ten. This chain uses TRBV7-2 with TRBJ2-7; D is unresolved. V gave up 5 bases and J gave up 3 bases, with 14 bases separating them. CDR1 SGHTA and CDR2 FQGNSA come from the germline V gene. The CDR3 sequence is 14 residues long. This chain's CDR3 is CASSPTSAHYEQYF. The CDR3 nucleotides read TGTGCCAGCAGCCCCACTTCCGCCCACTACGAGCAGTACTTC.

The genes are TRBV7-2 and TRBJ2-5, with D perhaps matching TRBD2 (6 bases). CDR3 size: 15 residues. V lost 2 bases and J 3 bases, leaving 13 bases between the germline ends. The germline CDR1 and CDR2 sequences are SGHTA and FQGNSA. The CDR3 DNA follows: TGTGCCAGCAGCTTATATGGCGGGATCGAAGAGACCCAGTACTTC. Protein product: CASSLYGGIEETQYF.